These T cell receptor beta chains were read from a single sample in a study of cytomegalovirus exposure and HLA in healthy donors. Profiling relied on immunoSEQ multiplex PCR, and the TCRdb table lists in-frame clones only, not all of them. Of about 150,000 clones in the sample, 73% were seen once. The specimen was PBMCs. The source is a woman between 18 and 29 years old in good health and CMV-seronegative. The CDR3 runs from the conserved cysteine through the conserved F or W. D genes are given only for firm matches. Clone size appears in some rows only: once, few, many, or a class for an expanded clone.

V gene	clone size	J gene	D gene	CDR3 DNA	CDR3 protein
TRBV19	.	TRBJ2-3	.	TGTGCCAGTAGTCCCGGAGGCGGCACAGATACGCAGTATTTT	CASSPGGGTDTQYF
TRBV2	.	TRBJ2-7	.	TGTGCCAGCATATTCAACAGATACGAGCAGTACTTC	CASIFNRYEQYF
TRBV18	few	TRBJ1-5	TRBD1	TGTGCCAGCTCACCACAGGGGACAGAGGGTCAGCCCCAGCATTTT	CASSPQGTEGQPQHF
TRBV11-3	once	TRBJ2-5	.	TGTGCCAGCAGCCTCAGGGTTGGGACCCAGTACTTC	CASSLRVGTQYF
TRBV7-7	.	TRBJ2-2	.	TGTGCCAGCAGCTCCTACGCCTCCTCTATGAACACCGGGGAGCTGTTTTTT	CASSSYASSMNTGELFF
TRBV4-1	.	TRBJ2-2	.	TGCGCCAGCAAGCCAATAGTTTATGCCGGAGCGAACACCGGGGAGCTGTTTTTT	CASKPIVYAGANTGELFF
TRBV27	.	TRBJ2-5	TRBD2	TGTGCCAGCAGTATAGGACTAGCTCCAGAGACCCAGTACTTC	CASSIGLAPETQYF
TRBV7-2	few	TRBJ2-1	.	TGTGCCAGCAGCTTAAGGGTAGGGGACAATGAGCAGTTCTTC	CASSLRVGDNEQFF
TRBV14	.	TRBJ2-3	TRBD1	TGTGCCAGCAGTCCCAGACGAACAGGGGCCGGCACAGATACGCAGTATTTT	CASSPRRTGAGTDTQYF
TRBV28	.	TRBJ1-6	TRBD1	TGTGCCAGCAGTTTATCCTCGACAGGGGGCGAACACGGCGCCTATAATTCACCCCTCCACTTT	CASSLSSTGGEHGAYNSPLHF
TRBV11-2	.	TRBJ2-5	TRBD2	TGTGCCAGCAGCCCCCGATCGGGACTAGCCTCAGAGACCCAGTACTTC	CASSPRSGLASETQYF
TRBV27	.	TRBJ2-7	TRBD2	TGTGCCAGCAGTTTATACGGGGGGACGCTAGAGCAGTACTTC	CASSLYGGTLEQYF
TRBV4-3	once	TRBJ1-1	.	TGCGCCAGCAGCCAAGGACCCGGTAAGGGGACTGAAGCTTTCTTT	CASSQGPGKGTEAFF
TRBV7-9	.	TRBJ2-3	.	TGTGCCAGCAGCTTAAGTGGCAGCACGGGAGATACGCAGTATTTT	CASSLSGSTGDTQYF
TRBV27	.	TRBJ2-3	TRBD1	TGTGCCAGCAGTGTTGACAGGGTAGTCACAGATACGCAGTATTTT	CASSVDRVVTDTQYF
TRBV4-3	.	TRBJ1-2	TRBD1	TGCGCCAGCAGCCAAGAAACAGGGGGCTACTATGGCTACACCTTC	CASSQETGGYYGYTF
TRBV29-1	.	TRBJ1-2	TRBD1	TGCAGCGGGGGGGACAGGGGGCTCTATGGCTACACCTTC	CSGGDRGLYGYTF
TRBV2	.	TRBJ1-4	.	TGTGCCAGCAGTGAGGAGGTGGGGGCGTTTTCCGAAAAACTGTTTTTT	CASSEEVGAFSEKLFF
TRBV28	once	TRBJ1-1	TRBD1	TGTGCCAGCAGTAGCCGGGACAGGGGAGTAAGGACTGAAGCTTTCTTT	CASSSRDRGVRTEAFF
TRBV7-9	.	TRBJ1-2	.	TGTGCCAGCTCCAGCGGGTTTGGCTACACCTTC	CASSSGFGYTF
TRBV5-1	.	TRBJ2-6	.	TGCGCCAGCATGTTAGATCCTGGGGCCAACGTCCTGACTTTC	CASMLDPGANVLTF
TRBV30	few	TRBJ1-6	.	TGTGCCTGGAGTGTACAGGACACCCCACCCCTCCACTTT	CAWSVQDTPPLHF
TRBV4-1	.	TRBJ1-2	.	TGCGCCAGCAGCCAGCTACCAGGCTATGGCTACACCTTC	CASSQLPGYGYTF
TRBV7-8	.	TRBJ1-1	.	TGTGCCAGCCGGGGGGGGAATGCTGAAGCTTTCTTT	CASRGGNAEAFF
TRBV5-1	.	TRBJ2-5	TRBD1	TGCGCCAGCAGCTTGGTTTCAGGGGGCGCAGGGGAGACCCAGTACTTC	CASSLVSGGAGETQYF
TRBV5-1	few	TRBJ1-4	.	TGCGCCAGCAGCCTGACAGCAACTAATGAAAAACTGTTTTTT	CASSLTATNEKLFF
TRBV6-5	.	TRBJ2-3	.	TGTGCCAGCAGTCAGAGCTCGACTAGTTTGGCGCAGTATTTT	CASSQSSTSLAQYF
TRBV5-1	.	TRBJ1-5	.	TGCGCCAGCAGCGACGGGGTCAATCAGCCCCAGCATTTT	CASSDGVNQPQHF
TRBV5-1	once	TRBJ1-2	TRBD1	TGCGCCAGCAGCTTGGAGTTAGGACAGGGGAGGGATGGCTACACCTTC	CASSLELGQGRDGYTF
TRBV6-6	once	TRBJ1-2	TRBD1	TGTGCCAGCAGTTACTCAGACGGGACAGCTTATGGCTACACCTTC	CASSYSDGTAYGYTF
TRBV9	.	TRBJ1-5	.	TGTGCCAGCGGGGACACCGAGGATCAGCCCCAGCATTTT	CASGDTEDQPQHF
TRBV19	.	TRBJ2-1	TRBD2	TGTGCCAGTAGAACTAGCGGGAGCTCCTACAATGAGCAGTTCTTC	CASRTSGSSYNEQFF
TRBV9	.	TRBJ2-1	.	TGTGCCAGCAGCGTAGACGGGGGAGACTACAATGAGCAGTTCTTC	CASSVDGGDYNEQFF
TRBV11-2	.	TRBJ2-7	TRBD1	TGTGCCAGCAGCGTGGGACAGGCCTTTTCCTACGAGCAGTACTTC	CASSVGQAFSYEQYF
TRBV5-1	.	TRBJ2-1	.	TGCGCCAGCAGCTTGGATTTGGCACCCTACAATGAGCAGTTCTTC	CASSLDLAPYNEQFF